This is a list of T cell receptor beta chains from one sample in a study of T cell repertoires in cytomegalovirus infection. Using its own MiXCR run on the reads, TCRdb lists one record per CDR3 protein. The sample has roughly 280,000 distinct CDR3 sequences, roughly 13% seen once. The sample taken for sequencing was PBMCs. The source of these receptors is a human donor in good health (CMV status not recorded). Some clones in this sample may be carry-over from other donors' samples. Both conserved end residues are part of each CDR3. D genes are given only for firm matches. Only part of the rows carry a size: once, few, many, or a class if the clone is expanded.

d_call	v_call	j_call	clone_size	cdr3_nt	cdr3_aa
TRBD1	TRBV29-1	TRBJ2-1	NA	TGCAGCGTTGGACTGGACAGGAAGCCGGCTGAGCAGTTCTTC	CSVGLDRKPAEQFF
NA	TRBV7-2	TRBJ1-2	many	TGTGCCAGCAGCTTCCAACACGAAAGTGGCTACACCTTC	CASSFQHESGYTF
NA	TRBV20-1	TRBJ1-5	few	TGCAGTGCGGAAGTTCAGGGCCAGCCCCAGCATTTT	CSAEVQGQPQHF
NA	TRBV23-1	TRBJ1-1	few	TGCGCCAGCAGGGGGGTCGGTGAAGCTTTCTTT	CASRGVGEAFF
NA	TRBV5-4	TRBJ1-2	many	TGTGCCAGCAGCATTGATTCGGGGGCGAAAAGTGGCTACACCTTC	CASSIDSGAKSGYTF
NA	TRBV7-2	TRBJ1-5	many	TGTGCCAGCAGCTCGAATACTCAGCCCCAGCATTTT	CASSSNTQPQHF
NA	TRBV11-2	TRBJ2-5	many	TGTGCCAGCAGCTTATATGGTGTAGGGGATGGGGAGACCCAGTACTTC	CASSLYGVGDGETQYF
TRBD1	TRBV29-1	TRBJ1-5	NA	TGCAGCGCAGTGGGGGGGACAGGGGAGAATCAGCCCCAGCATTTT	CSAVGGTGENQPQHF
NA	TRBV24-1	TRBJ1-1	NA	TGTGCCACCAGTAAAAAGGGTGCCACTGAAGCTTTCTTT	CATSKKGATEAFF
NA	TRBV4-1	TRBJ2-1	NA	TGCGCCAGCAGCCAAGGGACCCACAATGAGCAGTTCTTC	CASSQGTHNEQFF
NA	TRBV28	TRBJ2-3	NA	TGTGCCAGCAGTTCCTTTTCTGGCCCTCAGGATACGCAGTATTTT	CASSSFSGPQDTQYF
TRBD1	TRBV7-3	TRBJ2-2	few	TGTGCCAGCAGCCAGACAGGGGGATTCAACACCGGGGAGCTGTTTTTT	CASSQTGGFNTGELFF
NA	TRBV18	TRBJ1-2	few	TGTGCCAGCGCCTCGACTGACTCTAACTATGGCTACACCTTC	CASASTDSNYGYTF
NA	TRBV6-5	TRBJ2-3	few	TGTGCCAGCAGTCGAACAGGGGGGGTGCTCACAGATACGCAGTATTTT	CASSRTGGVLTDTQYF
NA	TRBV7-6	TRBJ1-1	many	TGTGCCAGCAGCCTAGATCAGAACACTGAAGCTTTCTTT	CASSLDQNTEAFF
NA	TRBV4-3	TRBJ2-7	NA	TGCGCCAGCAGCCAAAACCCGGTCGTAGGGGAGCAGTACTTC	CASSQNPVVGEQYF
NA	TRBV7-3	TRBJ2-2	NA	TGTGCCAGCAGCTTAATAGGCAGGAGCGACACCGGGGAGCTGTTTTTT	CASSLIGRSDTGELFF